These T cell receptor beta chains were read from a single sample in a study of CD8 T cells in Susac syndrome. MiXCR, run by TCRdb on the immunoSEQ multiplex PCR reads, gives a single entry per CDR3 protein. In the table there are over 120,000 distinct CDR3 sequences, roughly 94% of which are singletons. The sequenced material came from CD4+ T cells from PBMCs. Source of these receptors: a human donor in good health. Both conserved end residues are part of each CDR3. Each record gives: CDR3 protein, CDR3 DNA, D gene, J gene, V gene, CDR3 length, clone size. The D gene is left open where the match is weak. Only part of the rows carry a size: once, few, many, or a class if the clone is expanded.

CASRTPGQGYGYTF,TGTGCCAGCAGAACACCGGGACAGGGCTATGGCTACACCTTC,TRBD1,TRBJ1-2,TRBV28,14,NA
CASSPNLGGRTEAFF,TGCGCCAGCAGCCCCAACCTGGGGGGGAGGACTGAAGCTTTCTTT,NA,TRBJ1-1,TRBV5-1,15,NA
CASRDRVTGELFF,TGTGCCTCTAGGGACAGAGTCACCGGGGAGCTGTTTTTT,TRBD1,TRBJ2-2,TRBV24-1,13,few
CASSLAGTGGIGELFF,TGTGCCAGCAGCTTAGCTGGGACAGGGGGGATCGGGGAGCTGTTTTTT,TRBD1,TRBJ2-2,TRBV7-2,16,few
CASSQVRSTDTQYF,TGCGCCAGCAGCCAAGTAAGATCCACAGATACGCAGTATTTT,NA,TRBJ2-3,TRBV4-1,14,NA
CASRKVGPDTQYF,TGTGCCAGCAGAAAAGTGGGGCCTGATACGCAGTATTTT,NA,TRBJ2-3,TRBV6-2/TRBV6-3,13,NA
CASSPLAPVDSVYEQYF,TGTGCCAGCAGCCCCCTGGCCCCCGTCGACTCCGTTTACGAGCAGTACTTC,NA,TRBJ2-7,TRBV5-6,17,NA
CSASFNGGYGYTF,TGCAGTGCTAGCTTTAATGGGGGCTATGGCTACACCTTC,NA,TRBJ1-2,TRBV20-1,13,NA
CAWSPNRGRSFF,TGTGCCTGGAGTCCTAACAGGGGAAGGTCTTTCTTT,TRBD1,TRBJ1-1,TRBV30,12,NA
CASSISGRDGYEQYF,TGTGCCAGCAGCATTAGCGGGAGAGACGGCTACGAGCAGTACTTC,TRBD2,TRBJ2-7,TRBV3-1,15,NA
CAWRAGAPGELFF,TGTGCCTGGCGTGCGGGAGCCCCCGGGGAGCTGTTTTTT,TRBD2,TRBJ2-2,TRBV30,13,once
CASRLTTNTEAFF,TGTGCCAGCAGACTGACAACTAACACTGAAGCTTTCTTT,NA,TRBJ1-1,TRBV6-1,13,NA
CASSVDGNSYEQYF,TGTGCCAGCAGCGTGGACGGGAACTCCTACGAGCAGTACTTC,NA,TRBJ2-7,TRBV9,14,NA
CASSLVGTGLGYTF,TGTGCCAGCAGCTTAGTGGGCACAGGGCTGGGCTACACCTTC,NA,TRBJ1-2,TRBV7-9,14,NA
CASSPVAGNEQFF,TGTGCCAGCTCACCAGTAGCAGGCAATGAGCAGTTCTTC,NA,TRBJ2-1,TRBV18,13,NA
CASSLEVALPYGYTF,TGTGCCAGCAGCTTAGAAGTTGCCCTCCCCTATGGCTACACCTTC,NA,TRBJ1-2,TRBV7-9,15,NA
CASSQGASGRVTDTQYF,TGTGCCAGCAGCCAAGGGGCTAGCGGGAGGGTCACAGATACGCAGTATTTT,TRBD2,TRBJ2-3,TRBV3-1,17,NA
CASSFGSWGYNEQFF,TGTGCCAGCAGTTTTGGGTCTTGGGGCTACAATGAGCAGTTCTTC,NA,TRBJ2-1,TRBV12-3/TRBV12-4,15,NA
CASSLDGTGPYEQYF,TGTGCCAGCAGCTTAGACGGGACAGGGCCCTACGAGCAGTACTTC,TRBD1,TRBJ2-7,TRBV7-2,15,NA
CASSYIGTSEAFF,TGTGCCAGCAGTTACATCGGGACATCTGAAGCTTTCTTT,NA,TRBJ1-1,TRBV6-6,13,NA
CASSPTRAYEQYF,TGTGCCAGCAGCCCCACCAGAGCCTACGAGCAGTACTTC,NA,TRBJ2-7,TRBV7-9,13,NA
CASSQDGASGLQETQYF,TGCGCCAGCAGCCAAGATGGGGCTAGCGGGCTGCAAGAGACCCAGTACTTC,TRBD2,TRBJ2-5,TRBV4-1,17,NA
CASIGLAGDTGELFF,TGTGCCAGCATAGGCCTAGCGGGAGATACCGGGGAGCTGTTTTTT,TRBD2,TRBJ2-2,TRBV6-6,15,NA
CSARGPHETDYEQYF,TGCAGTGCTAGAGGCCCCCACGAGACAGACTACGAGCAGTACTTC,NA,TRBJ2-7,TRBV20-1,15,NA
CASSQGSIGSGQETQYF,TGTGCCAGCAGCCAGGGGTCTATTGGGAGTGGACAAGAGACCCAGTACTTC,NA,TRBJ2-5,TRBV3-1,17,NA
CATSRENANTGELFF,TGTGCCACCAGCAGAGAAAACGCGAACACCGGGGAGCTGTTTTTT,NA,TRBJ2-2,TRBV15,15,NA
CASSPYFGQKAKNIQYF,TGTGCCAGCAGCCCTTATTTTGGACAGAAAGCCAAAAACATTCAGTACTTC,NA,TRBJ2-4,TRBV5-4,17,NA
CASSYNADVSGVSYEQYF,TGTGCCAGCAGTTACAACGCGGATGTAAGCGGGGTCTCCTACGAGCAGTACTTC,TRBD2,TRBJ2-7,TRBV6-8,18,NA
CASSQVRPDTQYF,TGTGCCAGCAGCCAAGTGAGGCCCGATACGCAGTATTTT,NA,TRBJ2-3,TRBV14,13,once
CAWNSSPGTDTQYF,TGTGCCTGGAATTCTTCCCCGGGCACAGATACGCAGTATTTT,NA,TRBJ2-3,TRBV30,14,NA
CASSFGYPNTEAFF,TGTGCCAGCAGTTTTGGCTACCCGAACACTGAAGCTTTCTTT,NA,TRBJ1-1,TRBV28,14,NA
CSAPSPVGTGVGETQYF,TGCAGTGCCCCTTCCCCGGTAGGGACAGGGGTCGGTGAGACCCAGTACTTC,TRBD1,TRBJ2-5,TRBV20-1,17,once
CASSPGASAGYTF,TGTGCCAGCTCACCCGGGGCCTCCGCCGGCTACACCTTC,NA,TRBJ1-2,TRBV18,13,NA
CAIKEAGMNTEAFF,TGTGCCATCAAGGAGGCGGGGATGAACACTGAAGCTTTCTTT,NA,TRBJ1-1,TRBV10-3,14,NA
CSVVEGGYGTQYF,TGCAGCGTCGTGGAGGGGGGATATGGGACCCAGTACTTC,NA,TRBJ2-5,TRBV29-1,13,NA
CSAGGHGYNEQFF,TGCAGTGCTGGGGGGCACGGTTACAATGAGCAGTTCTTC,NA,TRBJ2-1,TRBV20-1,13,NA
CAWTPGELVTGELFF,TGTGCCTGGACCCCAGGGGAACTGGTCACCGGGGAGCTGTTTTTT,NA,TRBJ2-2,TRBV30,15,NA
CSVDRGNYGYTF,TGCAGCGTTGATAGGGGAAACTATGGCTACACCTTC,NA,TRBJ1-2,TRBV29-1,12,NA
CASSKRAGRWAYEQYF,TGTGCCAGCAGTAAGCGGGCAGGGAGGTGGGCCTACGAGCAGTACTTC,NA,TRBJ2-7,TRBV6-1,16,NA
CASRHATAYGGRVDEQFF,TGCGCCAGCAGGCACGCAACAGCTTATGGCGGGAGAGTCGATGAGCAGTTCTTC,TRBD2,TRBJ2-1,TRBV5-1,18,NA
CASSSGRNTEAFF,TGTGCCAGCAGCTCGGGGCGGAACACTGAAGCTTTCTTT,NA,TRBJ1-1,TRBV11-3,13,few
CASSLAVYGYTF,TGTGCCAGCAGTTTAGCGGTCTATGGCTACACCTTC,NA,TRBJ1-2,TRBV12-3/TRBV12-4,12,NA
CASSFFLWSYEQYF,TGTGCCAGCAGCTTTTTTCTGTGGTCCTACGAGCAGTACTTC,NA,TRBJ2-7,TRBV5-6,14,NA
CASSLSGRADPGELFF,TGCGCCAGCAGTTTGAGCGGGAGGGCCGATCCCGGGGAGCTGTTTTTT,TRBD2,TRBJ2-2,TRBV5-1,16,NA
CASSMPTLQKELFF,TGTGCCAGCAGTATGCCTACGCTCCAGAAGGAGCTGTTTTTT,NA,TRBJ2-2,TRBV27,14,NA